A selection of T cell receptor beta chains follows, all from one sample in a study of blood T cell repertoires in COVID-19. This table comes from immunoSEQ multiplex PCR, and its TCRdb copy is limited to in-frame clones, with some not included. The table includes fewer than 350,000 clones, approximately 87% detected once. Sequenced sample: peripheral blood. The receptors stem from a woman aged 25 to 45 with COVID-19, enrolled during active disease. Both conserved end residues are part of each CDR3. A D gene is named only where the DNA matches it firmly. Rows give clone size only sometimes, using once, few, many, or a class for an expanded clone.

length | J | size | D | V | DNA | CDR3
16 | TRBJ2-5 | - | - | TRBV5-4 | TGTGCCAGCAGCTCCGTTTACGGCCCCCAGGGAGAGACCCAGTACTTC | CASSSVYGPQGETQYF
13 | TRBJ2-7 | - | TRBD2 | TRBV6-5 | TGTGCCAGCACCCGGGGGGTCTCCTACGAGCAGTACTTC | CASTRGVSYEQYF
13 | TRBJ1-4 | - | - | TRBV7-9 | TGTGCCAGCAGCTTAGTTCAGGGGGAAAAACTGTTTTTT | CASSLVQGEKLFF
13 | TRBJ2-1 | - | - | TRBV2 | TGTGCCAGCAGTGAAAATAGTTTTAATGAGCAGTTCTTC | CASSENSFNEQFF
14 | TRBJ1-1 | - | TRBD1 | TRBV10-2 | TGCGCCAGCAGTTCGGAGCAGGGGGCTGTTGAAGCTTTCTTT | CASSSEQGAVEAFF
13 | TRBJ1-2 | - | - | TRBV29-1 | TGCAGCGTTGGCCCGACAGATAACTATGGCTACACCTTC | CSVGPTDNYGYTF
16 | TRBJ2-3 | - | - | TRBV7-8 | TGTGCCAGCAGCCCGGGCTCGGCGGGGGCCACAGATACGCAGTATTTT | CASSPGSAGATDTQYF
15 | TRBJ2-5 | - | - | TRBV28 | TGTGCCAGCTCACGGGTTGGTGGATCACAAGAGACCCAGTACTTC | CASSRVGGSQETQYF
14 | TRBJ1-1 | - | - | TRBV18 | TGTGCCAGCTCCCCTCAGGGTCGAGTCACTGAAGCTTTCTTT | CASSPQGRVTEAFF
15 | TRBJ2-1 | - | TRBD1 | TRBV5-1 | TGCGCCAGCAGCTCGACAGGGGCTTTCAACAATGAGCAGTTCTTC | CASSSTGAFNNEQFF
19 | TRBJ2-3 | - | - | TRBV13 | TGTGCCAGCAGCCCCCGACTGAGCGGAACCTCTACTAGCACAGATACGCAGTATTTT | CASSPRLSGTSTSTDTQYF
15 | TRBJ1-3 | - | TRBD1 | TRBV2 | TGTGCCAGCCTCCGAGACAGGGGTTCTGGAAACACCATATATTTT | CASLRDRGSGNTIYF
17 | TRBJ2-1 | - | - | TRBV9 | TGTGCCAGCAGCGTCTCGGGGGGCCTAACCCCTAACAATGAGCAGTTCTTC | CASSVSGGLTPNNEQFF
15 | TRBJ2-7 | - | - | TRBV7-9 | TGTGCCAGCAGCTTTATTCAGGGGAGTAAGTACGAGCAGTACTTC | CASSFIQGSKYEQYF
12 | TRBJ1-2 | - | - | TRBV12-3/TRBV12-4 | TGTGCCAGCAGTTTATTCCAGGATGGCTACACCTTC | CASSLFQDGYTF
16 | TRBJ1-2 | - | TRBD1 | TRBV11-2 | TGTGCCAGCAGCTTTGTCCGGCGGACAGGGACCTATGGCTACACCTTC | CASSFVRRTGTYGYTF
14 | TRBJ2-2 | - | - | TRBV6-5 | TGTGCCAGCATCGAGGGGGCGAACACCGGGGAGCTGTTTTTT | CASIEGANTGELFF
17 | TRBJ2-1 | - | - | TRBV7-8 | TGTGCCAGCAGCGCCCTCCCTGGGGCGGGAAGGGGCGATGAGCAGTTCTTC | CASSALPGAGRGDEQFF
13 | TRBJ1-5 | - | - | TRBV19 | TGTGCCAGCCACTTGAGGGGGAATCAGCCCCAGCATTTT | CASHLRGNQPQHF
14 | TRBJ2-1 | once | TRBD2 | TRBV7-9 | TGTGCCAGCAGCCTACTGACTAGCGAGGGTGAGCAGTTCTTC | CASSLLTSEGEQFF
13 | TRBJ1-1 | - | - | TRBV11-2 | TGTGCCAGCAGCACCCAGACAGGAAAAGGCGCTTTCTTT | CASSTQTGKGAFF
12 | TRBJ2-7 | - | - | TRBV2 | TGTGCCAGCAGTGTGTCAAACTACGAGCAGTACTTC | CASSVSNYEQYF